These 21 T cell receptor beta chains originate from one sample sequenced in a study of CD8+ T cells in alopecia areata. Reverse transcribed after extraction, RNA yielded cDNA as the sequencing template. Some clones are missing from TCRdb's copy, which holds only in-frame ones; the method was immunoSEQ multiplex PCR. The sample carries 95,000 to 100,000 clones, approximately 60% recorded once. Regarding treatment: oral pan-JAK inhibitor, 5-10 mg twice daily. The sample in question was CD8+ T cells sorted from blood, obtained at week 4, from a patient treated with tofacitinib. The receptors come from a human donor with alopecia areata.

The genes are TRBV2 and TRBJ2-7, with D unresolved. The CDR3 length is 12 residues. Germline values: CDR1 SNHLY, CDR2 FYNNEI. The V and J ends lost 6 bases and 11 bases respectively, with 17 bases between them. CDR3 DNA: TGTGCCAGCAGCGGTTTAGACCCGAGAAAGTACTTC. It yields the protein CASSGLDPRKYF. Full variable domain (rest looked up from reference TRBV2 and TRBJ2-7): EPEVTQTPSHQVTQMGQEVILRCVPISNHLYFYWYRQILGQKVEFLVSFYNNEISEKSEIFDDQFSVERPDGSNFTLKIRSTKLEDSAMYFCASSGLDPRKYFGPGTRLTVT.

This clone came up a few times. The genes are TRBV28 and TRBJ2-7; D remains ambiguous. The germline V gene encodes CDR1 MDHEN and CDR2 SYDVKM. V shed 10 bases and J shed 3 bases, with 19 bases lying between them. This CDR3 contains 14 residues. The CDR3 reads CATETPKSGYEQYF. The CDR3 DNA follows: TGTGCCACCGAAACCCCAAAGTCCGGCTACGAGCAGTACTTC.

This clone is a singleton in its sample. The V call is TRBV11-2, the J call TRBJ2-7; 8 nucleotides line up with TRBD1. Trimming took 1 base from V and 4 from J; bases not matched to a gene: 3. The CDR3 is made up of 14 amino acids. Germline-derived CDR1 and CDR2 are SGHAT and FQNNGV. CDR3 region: CASSLGTGFYEQYF. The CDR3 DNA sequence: TGTGCCAGCAGCTTAGGGACAGGGTTTTACGAGCAGTACTTC. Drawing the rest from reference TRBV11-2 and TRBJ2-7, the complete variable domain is EAGVAQSPRYKIIEKRQSVAFWCNPISGHATLYWYQQILGQGPKLLIQFQNNGVVDDSQLPKDRFSAERLKGVDSTLKIQPAKLEDSAVYLCASSLGTGFYEQYFGPGTRLTVT.

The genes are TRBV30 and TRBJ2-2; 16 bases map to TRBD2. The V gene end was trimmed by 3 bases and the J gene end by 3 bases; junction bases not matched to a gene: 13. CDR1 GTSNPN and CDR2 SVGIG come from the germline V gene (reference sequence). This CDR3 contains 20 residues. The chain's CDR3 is CAWSLNLGTSGRAHTGELFF. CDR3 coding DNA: TGTGCCTGGAGCCTAAACCTCGGGACTAGCGGGAGGGCCCACACCGGGGAGCTGTTTTTT.

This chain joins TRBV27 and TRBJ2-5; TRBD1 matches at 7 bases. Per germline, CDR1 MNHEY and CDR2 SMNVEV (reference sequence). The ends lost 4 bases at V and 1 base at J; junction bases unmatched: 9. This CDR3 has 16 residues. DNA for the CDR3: TGTGCCAGCAGTTCCAACCCGGGACAGAGCCAAGAGACCCAGTACTTC. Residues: CASSSNPGQSQETQYF.

CDR3 coding DNA: TGTGCCAGCAGTTTAGGGTACGAGCAGTACTTC. Translated, it gives CASSLGYEQYF. This chain links TRBV27 with TRBJ2-7; D gene ambiguous. In germline, CDR1 is MNHEY, CDR2 SMNVEV (reference sequence). The CDR3 consists of 11 residues. Trimming cost V 2 bases and J 4 bases, with 3 bases left between them.

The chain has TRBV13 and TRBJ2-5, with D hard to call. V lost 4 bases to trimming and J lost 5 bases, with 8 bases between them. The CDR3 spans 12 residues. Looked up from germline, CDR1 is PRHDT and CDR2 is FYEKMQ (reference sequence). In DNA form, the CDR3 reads TGTGCCAGCAGCTCAGAGATGGAGACCCAGTACTTC. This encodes CASSSEMETQYF.

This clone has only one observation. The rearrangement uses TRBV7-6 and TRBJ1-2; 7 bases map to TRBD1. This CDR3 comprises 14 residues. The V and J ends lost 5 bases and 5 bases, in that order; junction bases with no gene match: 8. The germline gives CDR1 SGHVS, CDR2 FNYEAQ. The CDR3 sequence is CASSPGQSRYGYTF. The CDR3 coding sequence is TGTGCCAGCAGCCCGGGACAGAGTAGATATGGCTACACCTTC.

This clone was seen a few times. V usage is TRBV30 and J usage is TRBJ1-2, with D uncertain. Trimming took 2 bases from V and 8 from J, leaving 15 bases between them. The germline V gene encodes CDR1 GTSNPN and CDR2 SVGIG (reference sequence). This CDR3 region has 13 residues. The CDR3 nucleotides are TGTGCCTGGAGTTTGGTCTCCCCTGAGGGCTACACCTTC. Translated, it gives CAWSLVSPEGYTF.

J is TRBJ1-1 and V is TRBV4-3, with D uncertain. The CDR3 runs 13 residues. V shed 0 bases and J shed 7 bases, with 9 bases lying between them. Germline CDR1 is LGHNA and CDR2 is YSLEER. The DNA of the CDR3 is TGCGCCAGCAGCCAAGATAGAAAGCTTGAAGCTTTCTTT. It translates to CASSQDRKLEAFF.

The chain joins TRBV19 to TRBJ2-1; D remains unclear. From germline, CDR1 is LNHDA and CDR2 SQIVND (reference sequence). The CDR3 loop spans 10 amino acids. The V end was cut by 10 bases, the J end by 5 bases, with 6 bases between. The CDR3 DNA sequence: TGTGCCACCCGTAACAATGAGCAGTTCTTC. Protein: CATRNNEQFF.

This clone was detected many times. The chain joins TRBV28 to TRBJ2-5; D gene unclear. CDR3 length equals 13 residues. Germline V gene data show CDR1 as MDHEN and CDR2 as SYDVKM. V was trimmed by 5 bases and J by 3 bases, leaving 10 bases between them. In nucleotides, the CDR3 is TGTGCCAGCAGTACTGAGACAAAAGAGACCCAGTACTTC. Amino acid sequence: CASSTETKETQYF.

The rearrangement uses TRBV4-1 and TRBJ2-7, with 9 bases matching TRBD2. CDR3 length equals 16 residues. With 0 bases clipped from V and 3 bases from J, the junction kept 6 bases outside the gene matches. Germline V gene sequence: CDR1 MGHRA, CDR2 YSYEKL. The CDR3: CASSQDRGGAFYEQYF. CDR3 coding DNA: TGCGCCAGCAGCCAAGATCGCGGGGGGGCCTTCTACGAGCAGTACTTC.

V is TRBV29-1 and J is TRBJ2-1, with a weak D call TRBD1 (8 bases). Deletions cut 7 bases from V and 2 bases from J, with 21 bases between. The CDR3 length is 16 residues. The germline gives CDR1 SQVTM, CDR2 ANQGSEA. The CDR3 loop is CSGLWDTGGAYNEQFF. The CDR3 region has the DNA TGCAGCGGCCTATGGGACACAGGGGGGGCCTACAATGAGCAGTTCTTC.

The CDR3 is CASSQAVGTDTQYF. The CDR3 bases are TGTGCCAGCAGCCAAGCAGTAGGCACAGATACGCAGTATTTT. The genes are TRBV9 and TRBJ2-3; D call uncertain. CDR1 and CDR2 from the germline V gene are SGDLS and YYNGEE. Trimming stripped 4 bases from V and 1 base from J, with 10 bases between. This CDR3 spans 14 amino acids.

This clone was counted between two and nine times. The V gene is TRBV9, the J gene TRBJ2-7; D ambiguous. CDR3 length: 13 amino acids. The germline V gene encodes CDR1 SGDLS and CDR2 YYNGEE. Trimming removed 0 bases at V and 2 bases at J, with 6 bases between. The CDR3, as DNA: TGTGCCAGCAGCGTAGACGGTACCTACGAGCAGTACTTC. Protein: CASSVDGTYEQYF. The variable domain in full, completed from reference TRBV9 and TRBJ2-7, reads DSGVTQTPKHLITATGQRVTLRCSPRSGDLSVYWYQQSLDQGLQFLIQYYNGEERAKGNILERFSAQQFPDLHSELNLSSLELGDSALYFCASSVDGTYEQYFGPGTRLTVT.

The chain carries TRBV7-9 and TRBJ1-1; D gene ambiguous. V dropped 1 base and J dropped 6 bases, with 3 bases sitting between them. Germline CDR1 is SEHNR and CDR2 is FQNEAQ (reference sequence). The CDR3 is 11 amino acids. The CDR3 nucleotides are TGTGCCAGCAGCTTAGGCTCTGAAGCTTTCTTT. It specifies CASSLGSEAFF.

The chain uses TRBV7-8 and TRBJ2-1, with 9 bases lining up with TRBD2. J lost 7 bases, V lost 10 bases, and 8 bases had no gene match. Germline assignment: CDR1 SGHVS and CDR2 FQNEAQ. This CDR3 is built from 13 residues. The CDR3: CATSAGGWNEQFF. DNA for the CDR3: TGTGCCACGTCAGCGGGGGGCTGGAATGAGCAGTTCTTC. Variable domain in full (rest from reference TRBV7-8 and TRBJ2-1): GAGVSQSPRYKVAKRGQDVALRCDPISGHVSLFWYQQALGQGPEFLTYFQNEAQLDKSGLPSDRFFAERPEGSVSTLKIQRTQQEDSAVYLCATSAGGWNEQFFGPGTRLTVL.

The CDR3 loop is CASRLVGSNNEQFF. CDR3 nucleotide sequence: TGTGCCAGCAGATTAGTGGGGTCCAACAATGAGCAGTTCTTC. This rearrangement joins TRBV6-5 to TRBJ2-1; D unresolved. Germline V gives CDR1 MNHEY, CDR2 SVGAGI. Deletions cut 6 bases from V and 5 bases from J, with 14 bases between. This CDR3 has 14 residues.

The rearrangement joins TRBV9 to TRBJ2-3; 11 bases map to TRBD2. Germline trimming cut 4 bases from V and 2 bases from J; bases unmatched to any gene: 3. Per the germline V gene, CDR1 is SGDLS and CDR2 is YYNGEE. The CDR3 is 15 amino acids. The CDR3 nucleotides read TGTGCCAGCAGCACTAGCGGGGGCGACACAGATACGCAGTATTTT. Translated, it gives CASSTSGGDTDTQYF.

CDR3 bases: TGTGCCAGCAGCTTGCACAGGGGGCTAAACTTACCCTACGAGCAGTACTTC. It is translated as CASSLHRGLNLPYEQYF. The gene calls are TRBV5-6 and TRBJ2-7, with 9 bases matching TRBD1. Germline V gives CDR1 SGHDT, CDR2 YYEEEE. The J segment lost 2 bases and the V segment lost 1 base, leaving 10 bases of the junction unmatched. The CDR3 consists of 17 residues.